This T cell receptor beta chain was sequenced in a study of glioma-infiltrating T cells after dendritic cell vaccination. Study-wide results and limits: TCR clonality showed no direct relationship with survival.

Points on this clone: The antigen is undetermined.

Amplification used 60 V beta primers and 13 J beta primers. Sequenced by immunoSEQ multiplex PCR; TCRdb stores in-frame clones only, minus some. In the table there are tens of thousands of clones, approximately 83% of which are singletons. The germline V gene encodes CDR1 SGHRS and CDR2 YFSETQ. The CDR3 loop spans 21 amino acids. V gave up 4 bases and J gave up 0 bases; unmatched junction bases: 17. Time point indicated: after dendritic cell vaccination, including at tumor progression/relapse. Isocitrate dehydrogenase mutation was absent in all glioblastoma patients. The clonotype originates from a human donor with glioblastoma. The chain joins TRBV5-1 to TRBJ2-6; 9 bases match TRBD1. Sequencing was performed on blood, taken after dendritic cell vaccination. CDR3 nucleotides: TGCGCCAGCAGCAAACTCCAACAGGGGGCATCAATTTCCTCTGGGGCCAACGTCCTGACTTTC. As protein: CASSKLQQGASISSGANVLTF.